The clone carrying this T cell receptor (beta chain) turned up a few times. The antigen is not known. This entry is derived from a study of a mutant IDH1 vaccine in newly diagnosed glioma. Time point indicated: week 35, safety follow-up. Each dose of the vaccine consisted of 300 ug of mutant IDH1 20-mer peptide, with topical imiquimod. Sequencing was performed with immunoSEQ multiplex PCR; in TCRdb, only in-frame clones are kept and a portion is missing. Of around 70,000 clones in the sample, 85% to 90% were seen once. CDR3 length: 14 amino acids. Germline loops: CDR1 SGHRS, CDR2 YFSETQ. V dropped 4 bases and J dropped 10 bases, with 17 bases sitting between them.

The TCR was taken from a man aged 30-40 years with glioma. Material: PBMCs, obtained from a glioma patient whose treatment included an IDH1 peptide vaccine. The J gene is TRBJ1-4, the V gene TRBV5-1, with no clear D. Written as DNA, the CDR3 is TGCGCCAGCAGCCCATCTGAGGGTTATGGAAAACTGTTTTTT. Protein sequence: CASSPSEGYGKLFF.